Below are 6 T cell receptor beta chains sequenced from a single sample in a study of identical twins. In TCRdb, the 5' RACE reads were re-called with MiXCR into one record per CDR3 protein. The profile shows roughly 490,000 distinct CDR3 sequences, roughly an eighth of them singletons. These data also featured in a second study, about yellow fever vaccine responses in identical twins.

Sequencing was carried out using CD4+ T cells sorted from blood. All receptors derive from a woman aged 18-29 years in good health.

The chain has TRBV7-8 and TRBJ2-1, with a weak D call TRBD2 (7 bases). Per the germline V gene, CDR1 is SGHVS and CDR2 is FQNEAQ. Trimming stripped 5 bases from V and 6 bases from J, with 14 bases between. This CDR3 contains 14 residues. The CDR3: CASSDSGGRNEQFF. Written as DNA, the CDR3 is TGTGCCAGCAGCGATTCCGGGGGGCGCAATGAGCAGTTCTTC. The whole variable domain, remainder taken from reference TRBV7-8 and TRBJ2-1, is GAGVSQSPRYKVAKRGQDVALRCDPISGHVSLFWYQQALGQGPEFLTYFQNEAQLDKSGLPSDRFFAERPEGSVSTLKIQRTQQEDSAVYLCASSDSGGRNEQFFGPGTRLTVL.

This clonotype was seen only a few times. The V and J genes are TRBV12-3 or TRBV12-4 and TRBJ1-5; 8 nucleotides line up with TRBD1. J gave up 6 bases and V 3 bases, and 10 bases lay outside the gene matches. This CDR3 spans 16 amino acids. The CDR3 here is CASSFTFSGGPQPQHF. The CDR3 DNA reads as TGTGCCAGCAGTTTTACTTTTTCAGGGGGCCCTCAGCCCCAGCATTTT.

The chain joins TRBV5-1 to TRBJ1-6; unclear D gene. The V gene's germline CDR1 is SGHRS and CDR2 YFSETQ. The germline V and J ends were trimmed by 3 bases and 8 bases, with 6 bases remaining between them. The CDR3 length is 12 residues. CDR3 region: CASSWGDSPLHF. In DNA, the CDR3 is TGCGCCAGCAGCTGGGGTGATTCACCCCTCCACTTT.

V and J are TRBV5-1 and TRBJ2-2, with D tentatively TRBD2 (5 bases). The CDR3 runs to 15 residues. From germline, CDR1 is SGHRS and CDR2 YFSETQ. Trimming took off 2 bases at V and 3 bases at J, with 11 bases between the two ends. CDR3 coding DNA: TGCGCCAGCAGCTTCAGTCCGAGGGACACCGGGGAGCTGTTTTTT. Its translation is CASSFSPRDTGELFF.

This chain connects TRBV7-2 to TRBJ2-3, with 16 bases matching TRBD2. This CDR3 comprises 18 residues. Trimming cost V 2 bases and J 9 bases; bases outside gene matches: 11. Germline V lookup: CDR1 SGHTA, CDR2 FQGNSA. CDR3 DNA sequence: TGTGCCAGCAGCTTACCGGGACTAGCGGGAGGGCCAATGAGCACGCAGTATTTT. It translates to CASSLPGLAGGPMSTQYF.

This clonotype has a count of ten or more. The V call is TRBV15, the J call TRBJ2-1; D is perhaps TRBD2 (5 bases). This CDR3 is built from 15 residues. Germline V CDR1 and CDR2: LNHNV, YYDKDF (reference sequence). The V gene lost 5 bases and the J gene lost 6 bases, with 17 bases spanning the gap. In nucleotides, the CDR3 is TGTGCCACCAGCCTCGGGGTGGACCCAAGCAATGAGCAGTTCTTC. This gives the protein CATSLGVDPSNEQFF.